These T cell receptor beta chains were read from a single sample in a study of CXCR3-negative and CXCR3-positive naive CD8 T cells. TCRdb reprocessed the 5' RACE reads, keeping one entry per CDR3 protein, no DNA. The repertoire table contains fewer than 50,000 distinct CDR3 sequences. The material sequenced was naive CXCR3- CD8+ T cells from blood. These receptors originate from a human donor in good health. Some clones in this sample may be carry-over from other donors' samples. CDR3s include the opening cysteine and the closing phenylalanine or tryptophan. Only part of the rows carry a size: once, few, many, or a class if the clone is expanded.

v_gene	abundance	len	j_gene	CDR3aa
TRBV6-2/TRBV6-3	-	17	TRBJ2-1	CASSYWGLAGGHNEQFF
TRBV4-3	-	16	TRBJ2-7	CASSQDYGTGTYEQYF
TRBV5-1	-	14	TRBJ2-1	CASKVFRGSDEQFF
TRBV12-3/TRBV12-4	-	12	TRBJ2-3	CASSPGTGGKYF
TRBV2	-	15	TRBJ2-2	CASKGETDWSGELFF
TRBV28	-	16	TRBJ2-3	CASSNSRTGGTDTQYF
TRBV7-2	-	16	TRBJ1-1	CASSLTTLTGTGEAFF
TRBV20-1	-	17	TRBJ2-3	CSASPKKNTLYGDTQYF
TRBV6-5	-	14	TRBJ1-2	CASSIDTTYYGYTF
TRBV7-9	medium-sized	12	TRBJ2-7	CASSLDGGLEHF
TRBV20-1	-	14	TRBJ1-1	CSARDLGHLTEAFF
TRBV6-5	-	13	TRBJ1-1	CASSRGSGTEAFF
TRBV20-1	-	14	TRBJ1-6	CSARVSKLGSPLHF
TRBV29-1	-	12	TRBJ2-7	CSAAGQLYEQYF
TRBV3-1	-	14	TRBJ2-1	CASSQTAGGSEQFF
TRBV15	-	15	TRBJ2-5	CATSRAQRAQETQYF
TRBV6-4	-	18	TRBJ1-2	CASSDDPSTGSPMDGYTF
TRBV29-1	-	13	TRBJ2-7	CSVEPGHGGEQYF
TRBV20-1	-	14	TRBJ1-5	CSASTGLGDQPQHF
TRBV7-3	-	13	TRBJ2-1	CASSMGPVDEQFF
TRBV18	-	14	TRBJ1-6	CASSGIGIASPLHF
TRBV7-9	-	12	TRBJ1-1	CASSLGGTQAFF